This TCR beta chain was identified during a study of T cell responses to AZD1222 COVID-19 vaccine. The study, taken as a whole, reports: Scientists sampled the repertoires only once the peak T cell response had passed. Possibly, clonal diversity was underestimated; donors were largely white British and included more females.

Comments on this clone: The antigen remains undetermined.

TCRdb keeps only in-frame clones here, not all; method: immunoSEQ multiplex PCR. The data contain some 90,000 clones, roughly 84% of them singletons. The specimen was peripheral blood, collected on day 0 of AZD1222 vaccination. This sequence originates from an adult in good health.

The CDR3 nucleotides read TGTGCCAGCAGCGTCGGACAGGTTAGCAATCAGCCCCAGCATTTT. Amino acids: CASSVGQVSNQPQHF. The rearrangement joins TRBV6-5 to TRBJ1-5, with 7 bases matching TRBD1. V shed 6 bases and J 0 bases; nucleotides not matched to a gene: 5. There are 15 residues in the CDR3. CDR1 is MNHEY, CDR2 SVGAGI, per germline.